This T cell receptor (beta chain) was identified in a study of patients and donors after allogeneic stem cell transplantation. TCRdb independently ran MiXCR on the RT-PCR reads; one entry per CDR3 protein. The sample holds more than 850,000 distinct CDR3 sequences; about a sixth are singletons and the top ten take roughly 6.4%. This CDR3 is 12 amino acids long. V lost 6 bases, J lost 12 bases, and 15 bases lay in between. This chain connects TRBV12-3 or TRBV12-4 to TRBJ2-1; tentative D call: TRBD1 (6 bases). This receptor was taken from a human donor who was either an allogeneic HSCT recipient or a stem cell or donor lymphocyte infusion donor (not recorded which). It is not recorded whose cells these are; they may come from a transplant donor. The specimen sequenced was blood, either unsorted or a sorted T cell fraction (not recorded which). The CDR3 sequence: CASSPVGTRQFF. CDR3 coding DNA: TGTGCCAGCAGCCCCGTGGGGACAAGGCAGTTCTTC.